The 25 T cell receptor beta chains below were found in one sample sequenced in a study of blood T cells in healthy people across ages. A J-beta primer mix and a sample-barcoded 5' primer were used in a second PCR of about 7 to 12 cycles. TCRdb re-called the 5' RACE reads through MiXCR, storing one row per CDR3 protein. The table shows 550,000 to 750,000 distinct CDR3 sequences, with around a fifth occurring only once. The sequenced sample was blood. Every receptor here comes from a man aged 65 to 85 in good health.

This chain uses TRBV6-5 with TRBJ1-2, with a tentative D call TRBD1 (5 bases). The CDR3 sequence is 12 residues long. CDR1 MNHEY and CDR2 SVGAGI come from the germline V gene. V gave up 11 bases and J gave up 4 bases, with 14 bases separating them. The CDR3 is CAVSRGGYGYTF. The CDR3 coding sequence is TGTGCCGTTAGCCGGGGCGGCTATGGCTACACCTTC.

This clonotype was observed a handful of times. This chain joins TRBV3-1 and TRBJ2-1; TRBD2 matches 13 bases. V was clipped by 4 bases and J by 5 bases; unmatched bases: 5. Germline CDR1 is LGHDT and CDR2 is YNNKEL (reference sequence). The CDR3 contains 16 residues. The CDR3: CASSRQTSGGHNEQFF. CDR3 nucleotide sequence: TGTGCCAGCAGCCGCCAGACTAGCGGGGGGCACAATGAGCAGTTCTTC.

This clonotype turned up a few times. This rearrangement joins TRBV19 to TRBJ2-5; D possibly corresponds to TRBD2 (6 bases). V lost 1 base and J 11 bases, leaving 14 bases between the germline ends. Germline CDR1 reads LNHDA; CDR2 reads SQIVND (reference sequence). The CDR3 is 13 amino acids. CDR3 sequence: CASSIGRTTEQYF. Here the CDR3 DNA reads TGTGCCAGTAGTATAGGTCGGACTACAGAGCAGTACTTC.

For this clonotype: A much more abundant neighbour one base away suggests this may be a read error. The chain couples TRBV21-1 to TRBJ2-7; no DNA check was done on the table's D call, TRBD1. TRBV21-1 is a pseudogene. This CDR3 region has 13 residues. The DNA of the CDR3 is TGTGCCAGCAGAGGGCAGGGACGAACCGAGCAGTACTTC. Residues: CASRGQGRTEQYF.

This chain uses TRBV12-3 or TRBV12-4 with TRBJ1-4, with 9 bases matching TRBD1. V was pared by 5 bases and J by 8 bases, with 6 bases of the junction left unmatched. The length of the CDR3 is 14 residues. CDR3 protein: CASSPRTGEEKLFF. DNA for the CDR3: TGTGCCAGCAGTCCTCGGACAGGGGAAGAAAAACTGTTTTTT.

The V call is TRBV20-1, the J call TRBJ1-1; possible D gene TRBD1, 6 bases. The CDR3 has 16 amino acids. Germline-derived CDR1 and CDR2 are DFQATT and SNEGSKA (reference sequence). Between the trimmed V and J ends, which lost 0 bases and 0 bases, there was a span of 14 bases. The CDR3, as DNA: TGCAGTGCTAGAGATTTTCGACAGGCACTGAACACTGAAGCTTTCTTT. Amino acids: CSARDFRQALNTEAFF.

This clonotype came up a few times. J is TRBJ2-1 and V is TRBV29-1, with no clear D. V was clipped by 7 bases and J by 1 base, with 5 bases between them. The CDR3 has 11 residues. Per germline, CDR1 SQVTM and CDR2 ANQGSEA. CDR3 bases: TGCAGCGACGCTTCCTACAATGAGCAGTTCTTC. Protein product: CSDASYNEQFF.

This clonotype was seen a handful of times. The chain's CDR3 is CSARSSGNTGELFF. In DNA form, the CDR3 reads TGCAGTGCTAGGTCCAGCGGGAACACCGGGGAGCTGTTTTTT. The chain joins TRBV20-1 to TRBJ2-2; perhaps TRBD2 as D (5 bases). This CDR3 region has 14 residues. V was cut by 3 bases and J by 1 base, with 9 bases left in between. Germline V gene lookup returns CDR1 DFQATT and CDR2 SNEGSKA (reference sequence).

The V call is TRBV11-2, the J call TRBJ2-5; D is ambiguous. Looked up from germline, CDR1 is SGHAT and CDR2 is FQNNGV. The CDR3 sequence is 13 residues long. Trimming stripped 3 bases from V and 5 bases from J, with 10 bases between. For the CDR3, the DNA is TGTGCCAGCAGCTTCCTCCCCATTGAGACCCAGTACTTC. Translated, it gives CASSFLPIETQYF.

The V gene is TRBV5-1, the J gene TRBJ2-5, with 8 bases identical to TRBD1. The DNA matches TRBJ2-7 better at its end, which makes the J call doubtful. Germline V gives CDR1 SGHRS, CDR2 YFSETQ. The length of the CDR3 is 14 residues. The CDR3, as DNA: TGCGCCAGCAGCACGGACAGGGTAATATACGAGCAGTACTTC. Protein sequence: CASSTDRVIYEQYF.

The chain links TRBV2 to TRBJ2-5; maybe TRBD1 (5 bases). The end of the DNA aligns better with TRBJ2-1, so the J call may be wrong. This CDR3 spans 14 amino acids. Germline V lookup: CDR1 SNHLY, CDR2 FYNNEI. The CDR3 bases are TGTGCCAGCAGTCCCCGACAGATAAGCAATGAGCAGTTCTTC. Its translation is CASSPRQISNEQFF.

In nucleotides, the CDR3 is TGCGCCAGCAGCTTGGAGACTAGCGGGCCCTACAATGAGCAGTTCTTC. Translation: CASSLETSGPYNEQFF. The chain joins TRBV5-1 to TRBJ2-5; 10 bases match TRBD2. The J call is doubtful: the DNA matches TRBJ2-1 better. This CDR3 is 16 amino acids long. CDR1 SGHRS and CDR2 YFSETQ come from the germline V gene.

This chain connects TRBV5-1 to TRBJ2-3; D assignment may be TRBD1 or TRBD2 (5 bases each). Trimming removed 5 bases at V and 0 bases at J, with 10 bases between. The CDR3 is 14 amino acids. From germline, CDR1 is SGHRS and CDR2 YFSETQ. CDR3 bases: TGCGCCAGCAGTCGGGACCATAGCACAGATACGCAGTATTTT. Encoded protein: CASSRDHSTDTQYF.

This chain joins TRBV29-1 and TRBJ2-6; D unclear. The CDR3 totals 13 residues. Trimming took 7 bases from V and 0 from J, leaving 7 bases between them. Germline CDR1 is SQVTM and CDR2 is ANQGSEA. CDR3 residues: CSAHFSGANVLTF. DNA of the CDR3: TGCAGCGCCCATTTCTCTGGGGCCAACGTCCTGACTTTC.

This clonotype was seen a few times. The chain couples TRBV15 to TRBJ2-1; 14 nucleotides agree with TRBD2. The ends lost 1 base at V and 7 bases at J; junction bases unmatched: 15. The CDR3 is 20 residues long. Germline CDR1 reads LNHNV; CDR2 reads YYDKDF (reference sequence). The CDR3 region is CATSRGGGTSGSSFPNEQFF. DNA for the CDR3: TGTGCCACCAGCAGAGGGGGGGGGACTAGCGGGAGCTCTTTTCCTAATGAGCAGTTCTTC.

This clonotype turned up a few times. The chain carries TRBV7-9 and TRBJ2-3; no clear D. The CDR3 has 15 residues. V lost 5 bases and J 0 bases, leaving 12 bases between the germline ends. The germline V gene has CDR1 SEHNR and CDR2 FQNEAQ (reference sequence). This CDR3 reads CASSRFSSSTDTQYF. CDR3 sequence (DNA): TGTGCCAGCAGCCGATTTAGCAGTAGCACAGATACGCAGTATTTT.

V is TRBV29-1 and J is TRBJ2-1; the match to TRBD1 covers 8 bases. The J call may be wrong; the DNA end is better matched by TRBJ2-7. Germline values: CDR1 SQVTM, CDR2 ANQGSEA. This CDR3 contains 13 residues. This CDR3 reads CSVLGQAFYEQYF. For the CDR3, the DNA is TGCAGCGTTTTGGGACAGGCTTTCTACGAGCAGTACTTC.

The CDR3, as DNA: TGTGCCAGCAGCTGGGGCGGGAGGCCCTACGAGCAGTACTTC. Translated: CASSWGGRPYEQYF. The rearrangement links TRBV21-1 to TRBJ2-7; the DNA was not used to check the table's D call, TRBD1. TRBV21-1 is termed a pseudogene. The CDR3 runs 14 residues.

The CDR3 reads CASSPSGQGEAFF. CDR3 sequence (DNA): TGTGCCAGCTCACCGTCCGGACAGGGTGAAGCTTTCTTT. This chain connects TRBV18 to TRBJ1-1; 8 nucleotides agree with TRBD1. Germline-derived CDR1 and CDR2 are KGHSH and LQKENI. CDR3 size: 13 residues. V trimming: 3 bases; J trimming: 7 bases; junction bases outside the gene matches: 4. Using reference TRBV18 and TRBJ1-1 for the parts outside the CDR3, the full variable domain is NAGVMQNPRHLVRRRGQEARLRCSPMKGHSHVYWYRQLPEEGLKFMVYLQKENIIDESGMPKERFSAEFPKEGPSILRIQQVVRGDSAAYFCASSPSGQGEAFFGQGTRLTVV.

In its sample, this clonotype was seen a few times. V usage is TRBV20-1 and J usage is TRBJ1-2; TRBD1 is a possible D gene (6 bases). The CDR3 covers 13 residues. The V gene lost 2 bases and the J gene lost 3 bases, with 10 bases spanning the gap. Germline V gene lookup returns CDR1 DFQATT and CDR2 SNEGSKA (reference sequence). CDR3 in amino acids: CSARNNRDYGYTF. The CDR3 DNA is TGCAGTGCTAGAAATAACAGGGACTATGGCTACACCTTC.

The gene calls are TRBV20-1 and TRBJ2-1; D tentatively reads TRBD1 or TRBD2 (6 bases each). V was pared by 3 bases and J by 2 bases, with 17 bases between. Germline CDR1 is DFQATT and CDR2 is SNEGSKA (reference sequence). The CDR3 sequence is 16 residues long. The CDR3 region has the DNA TGCAGTGCTAGTGATTTAGGGGGGACCACCTACAATGAGCAGTTCTTC. The encoded protein is CSASDLGGTTYNEQFF.

This clonotype was counted a few times. One end of the junction is discordant with germline, which a read error may explain. The V gene is TRBV7-7, the J gene TRBJ2-5; D remains ambiguous. The CDR3 loop spans 13 amino acids. Germline V gives CDR1 SSHAT, CDR2 FNYEAQ (reference sequence). CDR3 residues: CASSGPQEETQYF. The CDR3 DNA follows: TGTGCTAGCAGTGGTCCGCAGGAGGAGACCCAGTACTTC.

The chain recombines TRBV5-4 with TRBJ2-3; 8 bases map to TRBD2. The V and J ends lost 3 bases and 2 bases, in that order; junction bases with no gene match: 8. Germline V lookup: CDR1 SGHNT, CDR2 YYREEE (reference sequence). The CDR3 spans 16 residues. The CDR3 loop is CASSSSGHQPTDTQYF. The CDR3 DNA sequence: TGTGCCAGCAGCTCTAGCGGGCACCAACCCACAGATACGCAGTATTTT.

This clonotype was detected many times. CDR3 DNA: TGTGCCAGCAGTTACTTCAACACCGGGGAGCTGTTTTTT. This codes for CASSYFNTGELFF. The genes are TRBV6-2 or TRBV6-3 and TRBJ2-2, with D uncertain. CDR1 is MNHEY, CDR2 SVGEGT, per germline. The CDR3 is made up of 13 amino acids. The V end lost 1 base, the J end lost 2 bases, and 2 bases lay between the germline ends.

This clonotype has just a few counts. The rearrangement joins TRBV7-9 to TRBJ2-1; perhaps TRBD2 as D (6 bases). Between the trimmed V and J ends, which lost 10 bases and 8 bases, there was a span of 21 bases. This CDR3 region has 14 residues. From germline, CDR1 is SEHNR and CDR2 FQNEAQ (reference sequence). The CDR3 loop reads CATPPITSFDEQFF. The CDR3 coding sequence is TGTGCCACCCCACCCATAACTAGCTTCGATGAGCAGTTCTTC.